Sequencing of this T cell receptor beta chain was carried out in a study of blood T cells in healthy people across ages. Findings and caveats of the study: Measured against age, TCR beta diversity per million T cells decreased in a roughly linear manner. Changes seen in expanded clonotypes were possibly confounded by donor CMV status left unknown.

This clonotype was counted at least ten times. What it binds is not known. Unmatched junction bases numbered 10, after V lost 6 bases and J lost 3 bases. The CDR3 is 17 amino acids. CDR1 is SGHTA and CDR2 is FQGNSA in the germline V gene. Per-sample yields of isolated PBMCs were at least 6 million. Alongside a J-beta primer mix, a sample-barcoded 5' primer served in a second PCR lasting roughly 7 to 12 cycles. Each TCR beta cDNA got a 12-nucleotide random molecular identifier. A single record per CDR3 protein comes from TCRdb applying MiXCR to the 5' RACE reads. The sample has approximately 680,000 distinct CDR3 sequences; about 30% are singletons.

The chain joins TRBV7-2 to TRBJ2-6; 8 nucleotides match TRBD1. Sequencing used blood. The source of this sequence is a woman of 80 years or more in good health. The CDR3 is CASSRRTGLSGANVLTF. DNA of the CDR3: TGTGCCAGCAGTCGCCGGACAGGGTTGAGTGGGGCCAACGTCCTGACTTTC.